This TCR beta chain stems from a study of siplizumab effects on memory and regulatory T cells. CDR3 length: 20 amino acids. Germline V gene sequence: CDR1 SNHLY, CDR2 FYNNEI. J lost 7 bases, V lost 8 bases, and 23 bases had no gene match. Here immunoSEQ multiplex PCR was the method, and the copy in TCRdb shows in-frame clones only, minus some. The table includes approximately 100,000 clones, more than 90% detected once. This TCR was recovered from a human donor in good health. Some clones in this sample may be carry-over from other donors' samples. The V call is TRBV2, the J call TRBJ2-1; 13 bases fit TRBD2. Sequencing input: CD4+ T cells sorted from blood. The CDR3 DNA reads as TGTGCCAGCCCCGAAGGGGGGGCACCAACTAGCGGGAGGGCCTCGAATGAGCAGTTCTTC. It specifies CASPEGGAPTSGRASNEQFF.